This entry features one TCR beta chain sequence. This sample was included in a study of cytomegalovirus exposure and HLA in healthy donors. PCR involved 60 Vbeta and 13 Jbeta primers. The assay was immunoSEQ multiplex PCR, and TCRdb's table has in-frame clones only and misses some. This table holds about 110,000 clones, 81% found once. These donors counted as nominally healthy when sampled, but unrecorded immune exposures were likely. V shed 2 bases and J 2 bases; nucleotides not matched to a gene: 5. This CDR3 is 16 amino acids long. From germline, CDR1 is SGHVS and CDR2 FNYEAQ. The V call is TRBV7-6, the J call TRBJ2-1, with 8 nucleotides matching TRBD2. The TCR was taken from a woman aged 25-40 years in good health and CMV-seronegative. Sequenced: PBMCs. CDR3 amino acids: CASSLSTGGTYNEQFF. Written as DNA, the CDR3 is TGTGCCAGCAGCTTAAGTACGGGAGGGACCTACAATGAGCAGTTCTTC.